The 27 T cell receptor beta chains below were found in one sample sequenced in a study of type 1 regulatory T cells. TCRdb re-derived calls from the reads in MiXCR, one entry per CDR3 protein. This sample has some 100,000 distinct CDR3 sequences, with roughly 28% found just once. Sequencing was done on a sample of CD4+ T cells, either the whole sample or a sorted fraction (not recorded which). The receptors here all came from a human donor in good health.

This clonotype came up a few times. V is TRBV5-6 and J is TRBJ2-1, with 8 bases fitting TRBD2. The CDR3 spans 17 residues. CDR1 SGHDT and CDR2 YYEEEE come from the germline V gene. V gave up 5 bases and J gave up 4 bases; unmatched junction bases: 14. The CDR3 nucleotides are TGTGCCAGCAGTACGGGAAAATGGGCTAGCGGGTACAATGAGCAGTTCTTC. As protein: CASSTGKWASGYNEQFF.

About this clonotype itself: A much larger clone sits a single nucleotide away, making a read error possible. The chain combines TRBV20-1 with TRBJ1-5; possible D gene TRBD1, 6 bases. The CDR3 runs 14 residues. Trimming removed 2 bases from V and 4 bases from J, with 12 bases in between. Germline values: CDR1 DFQATT, CDR2 SNEGSKA (reference sequence). Here the CDR3 DNA reads TGCAGTGCTAGACTAGCAGGGGTGAATCAGCCCCAGCATTTT. Protein: CSARLAGVNQPQHF.

The V call is TRBV5-1, the J call TRBJ1-3; TRBD1 aligns across 7 bases. From germline, CDR1 is SGHRS and CDR2 YFSETQ. V dropped 3 bases and J dropped 0; count of bases not matched to a gene: 3. The length of the CDR3 is 15 residues. CDR3 in DNA: TGCGCCAGCAGCTGGGGGACAGTCTCTGGAAACACCATATATTTT. Amino acid sequence: CASSWGTVSGNTIYF.

J is TRBJ1-3 and V is TRBV29-1; 8 bases are a match to TRBD1. The germline gives CDR1 SQVTM, CDR2 ANQGSEA. The CDR3 has 14 amino acids. J was trimmed by 2 bases and V by 6 bases; bases with no gene match: 6. CDR3 loop: CSVGLGQAGNTIYF. In nucleotides, the CDR3 is TGCAGCGTGGGGCTGGGACAGGCTGGAAACACCATATATTTT.

CDR3 amino acids: CASSLVGRDGYTF. For the CDR3, the DNA is TGTGCCAGCAGCTTGGTAGGGCGAGATGGCTACACCTTC. The chain combines TRBV5-6 with TRBJ1-2, with no clear D. Germline loops: CDR1 SGHDT, CDR2 YYEEEE. Trimming left V 0 bases short and J 6 bases short, with 9 bases between. The CDR3 runs to 13 residues.

The chain combines TRBV5-1 with TRBJ2-7, with D tentatively TRBD2 (5 bases). The CDR3 spans 13 residues. Trimming stripped 2 bases from V and 6 bases from J, with 12 bases between. CDR1 is SGHRS and CDR2 is YFSETQ in the germline V gene. CDR3 bases: TGCGCCAGCAGCTTACGAGGGTCGAGCGAGCAGTACTTC. Translating gives CASSLRGSSEQYF.

This clonotype occurred a few times. The CDR3, as DNA: TGTGCCAGCAGCCAAGGACAGGCCCGGAGTCAGCCCCAGCATTTT. The encoded protein is CASSQGQARSQPQHF. The V and J genes are TRBV3-1 and TRBJ1-5; D may be TRBD1 (6 bases). The V gene's germline CDR1 is LGHDT and CDR2 YNNKEL (reference sequence). Trimming removed 1 base at V and 6 bases at J, with 13 bases between. The CDR3 contains 15 residues.

The V gene is TRBV20-1, the J gene TRBJ1-4; D is perhaps TRBD1 (6 bases). This CDR3 is built from 14 residues. Trimming left V 5 bases short and J 4 bases short, with 14 bases between. Germline V lookup: CDR1 DFQATT, CDR2 SNEGSKA (reference sequence). The CDR3 spells CSARRGGNNEKLFF. CDR3 sequence (DNA): TGCAGTGCTCGACGGGGGGGCAATAATGAAAAACTGTTTTTT.

The rearrangement joins TRBV19 to TRBJ2-3; TRBD1 agrees at 8 bases. Per the germline V gene, CDR1 is LNHDA and CDR2 is SQIVND (reference sequence). J gave up 2 bases and V 7 bases, and 5 bases lay outside the gene matches. CDR3 length: 14 amino acids. CDR3 bases: TGTGCCAGTACGCAGGGGGCTTACACAGATACGCAGTATTTT. This codes for CASTQGAYTDTQYF.

In this sample, this clonotype turned up a few times. V is TRBV20-1 and J is TRBJ2-3, with TRBD2 matching 12 bases. In germline, CDR1 is DFQATT, CDR2 SNEGSKA (reference sequence). V was clipped by 6 bases and J by 4 bases; unmatched bases: 11. The CDR3 consists of 16 residues. The CDR3 coding sequence is TGCAGTGCAACATTCGGGCTAGCGGGAGGGGCAGATACGCAGTATTTT. Translating it yields CSATFGLAGGADTQYF.

V gene TRBV7-2 combines with J gene TRBJ2-1; 7 bases align to TRBD2. After removal of 3 bases from V and 9 bases from J, the junction contained 5 bases not matched to a gene. The CDR3 runs to 13 residues. Germline CDR1 is SGHTA and CDR2 is FQGNSA. CDR3 protein: CASSFLGGFEQFF. CDR3 DNA: TGTGCCAGCAGCTTCCTCGGGGGGTTTGAGCAGTTCTTC.

V and J are TRBV7-8 and TRBJ2-2; possibly TRBD2 for D (6 bases). CDR1 is SGHVS and CDR2 is FQNEAQ in the germline V gene. The CDR3 consists of 15 residues. Trimming took off 3 bases at V and 5 bases at J, with 13 bases between the two ends. For the CDR3, the DNA is TGTGCCAGCAGCTTGATGGCGGGACGGACCGGGGAGCTGTTTTTT. Protein: CASSLMAGRTGELFF.

The chain has TRBV24-1 and TRBJ2-3; D uncertain. CDR1 is KGHDR, CDR2 SFDVKD, per germline. The germline V and J ends were trimmed by 5 bases and 6 bases, with 8 bases remaining between them. The CDR3 loop spans 12 amino acids. The CDR3 DNA sequence: TGTGCCACCAGTGGGGTGGCGGATACGCAGTATTTT. Translated, it gives CATSGVADTQYF.

This clonotype was picked up a small number of times. V and J are TRBV5-1 and TRBJ1-1; D gene ambiguous. Germline CDR1 is SGHRS and CDR2 is YFSETQ. V lost 0 bases and J lost 8, with 17 bases in between. CDR3 length: 15 amino acids. The DNA of the CDR3 is TGCGCCAGCAGCTTGGAGGCGGTCATATCCGGAGAAGCTTTCTTT. Its translation is CASSLEAVISGEAFF. Together with reference TRBV5-1 and TRBJ1-1, the CDR3 gives the full variable domain: KAGVTQTPRYLIKTRGQQVTLSCSPISGHRSVSWYQQTPGQGLQFLFEYFSETQRNKGNFPGRFSGRQFSNSRSEMNVSTLELGDSALYLCASSLEAVISGEAFFGQGTRLTVV.

The chain combines TRBV20-1 with TRBJ2-5; the match to TRBD2 covers 8 bases. The germline CDR1 and CDR2 sequences are DFQATT and SNEGSKA (reference sequence). Trimming removed 6 bases from V and 4 bases from J; junction bases left unmatched: 10. The CDR3 contains 14 residues. CDR3 region: CSADAGTRGETQYF. The CDR3 DNA is TGCAGTGCAGACGCCGGGACTAGGGGAGAGACCCAGTACTTC.

This rearrangement joins TRBV5-1 to TRBJ2-1; no definite D call. V was shortened by 6 bases and J by 5 bases, with 15 bases between the two germline ends. Germline V CDR1 and CDR2: SGHRS, YFSETQ. This CDR3 is built from 14 residues. The CDR3 DNA sequence: TGCGCCAGCACCCTTTTGTTGGACGACAATGAGCAGTTCTTC. The encoded protein is CASTLLLDDNEQFF.

The chain combines TRBV5-4 with TRBJ1-1; perhaps TRBD1 as D (6 bases). Looked up from germline, CDR1 is SGHNT and CDR2 is YYREEE (reference sequence). V lost 3 bases and J 2 bases, leaving 14 bases between the germline ends. The CDR3 totals 15 residues. Here the CDR3 reads CASSSKLQGNTEAFF. CDR3 nucleotide sequence: TGTGCCAGCAGCTCAAAATTACAGGGCAACACTGAAGCTTTCTTT.

This clonotype was counted between two and nine times. The chain uses TRBV6-1 and TRBJ2-3, with a tentative D call TRBD1 (5 bases). CDR1 is MNHNS, CDR2 SASEGT, per germline. V was pared by 3 bases and J by 0 bases, with 10 bases between. The CDR3 runs 15 residues. Here the CDR3 reads CASSDLTDSTDTQYF. DNA for the CDR3: TGTGCCAGCAGTGACCTGACAGACAGCACAGATACGCAGTATTTT.

This clonotype was detected a few times. The chain recombines TRBV5-5 with TRBJ2-6; no definite D call. CDR1 is SGHKS, CDR2 YYEKEE, per germline (reference sequence). The V gene lost 2 bases and the J gene lost 0 bases, with 12 bases spanning the gap. The CDR3 extends over 17 amino acids. This CDR3 reads CASSFVTVGSGANVLTF. The CDR3 DNA is TGTGCCAGCAGCTTTGTTACGGTGGGCTCTGGGGCCAACGTCCTGACTTTC.

The J gene is TRBJ2-1, the V gene TRBV5-1, with 7 nucleotides matching TRBD1. The germline CDR1 and CDR2 sequences are SGHRS and YFSETQ. The CDR3 contains 15 residues. With 0 bases clipped from V and 4 bases from J, the junction kept 4 bases outside the gene matches. DNA of the CDR3: TGCGCCAGCAGCTTGGGAGGGGGCAATTACAATGAGCAGTTCTTC. Protein product: CASSLGGGNYNEQFF.

This sequence joins TRBV12-3 or TRBV12-4 and TRBJ1-3; 7 nucleotides line up with TRBD1. The CDR3 is made up of 15 amino acids. J gave up 0 bases and V 5 bases, and 4 bases lay outside the gene matches. The CDR3 nucleotides read TGTGCCAGCAGTAACAGGGGAATCTCTGGAAACACCATATATTTT. The encoded protein is CASSNRGISGNTIYF.

The chain is built from TRBV10-1 and TRBJ2-1; D is perhaps TRBD1 or TRBD2 (6 bases each). This CDR3 has 14 amino acids. Germline CDR1 reads WNHNN; CDR2 reads SYGVQD (reference sequence). Deletions cut 5 bases from V and 7 bases from J, with 15 bases between. CDR3 residues: CASSPLGGGNEQFF. The CDR3 bases are TGCGCCAGCAGTCCGCTTGGAGGGGGGAATGAGCAGTTCTTC.

Only one count was recorded for this clonotype. The chain recombines TRBV4-3 with TRBJ1-2; D is perhaps TRBD1 (6 bases). Trimming stripped 4 bases from V and 8 bases from J, with 14 bases between. Germline V gene lookup returns CDR1 LGHNA and CDR2 YSLEER. This CDR3 has 13 amino acids. CDR3 region: CASSPERQVGYTF. Written as DNA, the CDR3 is TGCGCCAGCAGCCCTGAACGACAGGTCGGCTACACCTTC.

The gene calls are TRBV6-2 or TRBV6-3 and TRBJ2-3, with a weak D call TRBD2 (5 bases). The length of the CDR3 is 12 residues. Between the trimmed V and J ends, which lost 5 bases and 9 bases, there was a span of 12 bases. Germline CDR1 MNHEY, CDR2 SVGEGT. In nucleotides, the CDR3 is TGTGCCAGCAGTATGTCGGGGTCGACGCAGTATTTT. It is translated as CASSMSGSTQYF.

The genes are TRBV5-1 and TRBJ2-7; TRBD2 aligns across 8 bases. Germline CDR1 SGHRS, CDR2 YFSETQ. The CDR3 is made up of 16 amino acids. V trimming: 0 bases; J trimming: 2 bases; junction bases outside the gene matches: 7. This CDR3 is CASSLASGSITYEQYF. The CDR3, as DNA: TGCGCCAGCAGCTTGGCAAGCGGGAGTATTACCTACGAGCAGTACTTC. The whole variable domain, filled in from reference TRBV5-1 and TRBJ2-7, reads KAGVTQTPRYLIKTRGQQVTLSCSPISGHRSVSWYQQTPGQGLQFLFEYFSETQRNKGNFPGRFSGRQFSNSRSEMNVSTLELGDSALYLCASSLASGSITYEQYFGPGTRLTVT.

To note about this clonotype: Germline is not matched at one junction end, which may reflect a read error. The chain employs TRBV6-6 and TRBJ1-6, with D possibly TRBD1 on 5 matching bases. CDR1 and CDR2 from the germline V gene are MNHNY and SVGAGI (reference sequence). The CDR3 is 14 amino acids. DNA of the CDR3: TGTACCAGCAGTCTTCCGGGACGTACTTCACCCCTCCACTTT. Its translation is CTSSLPGRTSPLHF.

The V and J genes are TRBV6-2 or TRBV6-3 and TRBJ1-5; a possible D gene is TRBD1 (6 bases). This CDR3 is built from 16 residues. Trimming left V 1 base short and J 0 bases short, with 10 bases between. From germline, CDR1 is MNHEY and CDR2 SVGEGT. CDR3 residues: CASSYWRGDSNQPQHF. The CDR3 bases are TGTGCCAGCAGTTACTGGAGGGGGGATAGCAATCAGCCCCAGCATTTT.